Below are 3 T cell receptor beta chains sequenced from a single sample in a study of control samples from healthy donors and cancer patients. The method was immunoSEQ multiplex PCR; TCRdb's version includes in-frame clones alone and lacks a portion of them. This table holds about 130,000 clones, about nine tenths found once. Sequenced sample: blood. The receptors were sampled from a man aged 18 to 35 in good health.

The J gene is TRBJ1-5, the V gene TRBV15; D gene ambiguous. Trimming cost V 0 bases and J 5 bases, with 11 bases left between them. The CDR3 totals 15 residues. In germline, CDR1 is LNHNV, CDR2 YYDKDF (reference sequence). CDR3 region: CATSRDGRLDQPQHF. The CDR3 DNA follows: TGTGCCACCAGCAGAGATGGCAGGTTGGATCAGCCCCAGCATTTT.

CDR3 DNA sequence: TGTGCCAGCAGTGCACTCCGGGGGGGAGGTGAGCAGTTCTTC. Residues: CASSALRGGGEQFF. This chain connects TRBV6-6 to TRBJ2-1, with 8 positions matching TRBD2. Germline V gene sequence: CDR1 MNHNY, CDR2 SVGAGI (reference sequence). V shed 5 bases and J 9 bases; nucleotides not matched to a gene: 9. CDR3 length: 14 amino acids.

The genes are TRBV6-5 and TRBJ2-5; 7 bases are shared with TRBD1. The germline V gene encodes CDR1 MNHEY and CDR2 SVGAGI. This CDR3 is built from 15 residues. Unmatched junction bases numbered 4, after V lost 0 bases and J lost 3 bases. CDR3 sequence (DNA): TGTGCCAGCAGTTACTCGGGGACAGTAGAAGAGACCCAGTACTTC. This encodes CASSYSGTVEETQYF.